Described below is a single T cell receptor beta chain sequence and its context. The source of the sample is a study of cytomegalovirus exposure and HLA in healthy donors. The PCR contained 60 Vbeta and 13 Jbeta primers. Per the study methods: Around 10 million of the 75 million to 95 million unique TCR beta chains counted in a later analysis were shared. Clones were read by immunoSEQ multiplex PCR, and TCRdb kept only the in-frame ones, dropping some. V and J calls and clone size are given by that table; D and trimming were obtained from the DNA. The data contain about 150,000 clones, roughly 85% of them singletons. The V end lost 6 bases, the J end lost 4 bases, and 16 bases lay between the germline ends. Per the germline V gene, CDR1 is MDHEN and CDR2 is SYDVKM. The CDR3 contains 16 residues.

Sample: PBMCs. This clonotype was sampled from a young woman in good health and CMV-seronegative. The chain recombines TRBV28 with TRBJ2-6; maybe TRBD2 (5 bases). The CDR3 protein is CASSVLDWYGANVLTF. CDR3 bases: TGTGCCAGCAGCGTACTAGACTGGTACGGGGCCAACGTCCTGACTTTC. The entire variable domain, with the rest obtained from reference TRBV28 and TRBJ2-6, is as follows: DVKVTQSSRYLVKRTGEKVFLECVQDMDHENMFWYRQDPGLGLRLIYFSYDVKMKEKGDIPEGYSVSREKKERFSLILESASTNQTSMYLCASSVLDWYGANVLTFGAGSRLTVL.